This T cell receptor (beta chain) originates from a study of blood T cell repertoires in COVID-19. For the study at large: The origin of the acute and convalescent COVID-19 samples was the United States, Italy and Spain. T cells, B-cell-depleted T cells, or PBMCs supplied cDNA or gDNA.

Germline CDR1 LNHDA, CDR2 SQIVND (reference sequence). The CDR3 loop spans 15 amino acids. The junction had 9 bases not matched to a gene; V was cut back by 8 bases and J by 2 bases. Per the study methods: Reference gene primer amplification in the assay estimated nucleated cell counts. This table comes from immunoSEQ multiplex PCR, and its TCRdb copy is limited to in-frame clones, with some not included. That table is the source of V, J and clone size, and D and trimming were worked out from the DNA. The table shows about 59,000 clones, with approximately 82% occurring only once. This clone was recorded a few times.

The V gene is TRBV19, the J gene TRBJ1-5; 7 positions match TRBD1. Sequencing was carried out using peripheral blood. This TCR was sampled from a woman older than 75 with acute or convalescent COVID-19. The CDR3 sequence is CASSRGPEGNQPQHF. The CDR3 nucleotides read TGTGCCAGTTCGAGGGGGCCCGAGGGCAATCAGCCCCAGCATTTT.